This T cell receptor (beta chain) emerged from a study of OX40 agonist ivuxolimab in advanced cancers. Clones were sequenced by immunoSEQ multiplex PCR, and TCRdb holds only the in-frame ones, with some missing. The data show about 45,000 clones, 84% seen once. CDR3 length: 14 amino acids. Germline V gives CDR1 SEHNR, CDR2 FQNEAQ (reference sequence). Trimming took 1 base from V and 10 from J; bases not matched to a gene: 4. The chain joins TRBV7-9 to TRBJ1-6; 7 bases are a match to TRBD1. This clonotype was obtained from an adult with an advanced solid tumor such as melanoma, head and neck, liver or kidney cancer. Source: CD4+ or CD8+ T cells sorted from blood, taken in a trial of the OX40 agonist ivuxolimab. The DNA for the CDR3 is TGTGCCAGCAGCTTAGGACAGGGTGAATCACCCCTCCACTTT. It codes for CASSLGQGESPLHF.